This T cell receptor beta chain was identified during a study of blood T cell repertoires in COVID-19. Overall study context: Researchers got acute and convalescent COVID-19 samples from the United States, Italy and Spain. The analysed material was cDNA or gDNA that came from T cells, B-cell-depleted T cells, or PBMCs.

The CDR3 has 14 residues. CDR1 and CDR2 from the germline V gene are LGHDT and YNNKEL (reference sequence). Trimming stripped 3 bases from V and 8 bases from J, with 16 bases between. Sequencing was performed with immunoSEQ multiplex PCR; in TCRdb, only in-frame clones are kept and a portion is missing. The sample lists approximately 120,000 clones; about 85% were seen once. The TCR was taken from a woman of 80 years or more with acute or convalescent COVID-19. The chain links TRBV3-1 (or the pseudogene TRBV3-2) to TRBJ1-2, with a tentative D call TRBD1 (5 bases). Sample: peripheral blood. CDR3 DNA sequence: TGTGCCAGCAGCCAGGGCGTGATTCAGGGCGGCTACACCTTC. Translated, it gives CASSQGVIQGGYTF.